This T cell receptor beta chain originates from a study of OX40 agonist ivuxolimab in advanced cancers. Across the whole study: Three patients, one with hepatocellular carcinoma and two with cutaneous melanoma, achieved partial responses.

Study-level findings and limits: No determination was made of the antigen specificity of the expanded peripheral T cells. Clones of CD4+ and CD8+ blood T cells grew by week 6 at doses of 0.1 to 3.0 mg/kg.

Per the germline V gene, CDR1 is SQVTM and CDR2 is ANQGSEA. This CDR3 spans 14 amino acids. J lost 7 bases, V lost 4 bases, and 9 bases had no gene match. Here immunoSEQ multiplex PCR was the method, and the copy in TCRdb shows in-frame clones only, minus some. The sample holds tens of thousands of clones, about 88% seen once. On cycle 4 day 1 and cycle 7 day 1, as well as at baseline, blood was sampled. To note about this clone: Its antigen is as yet unknown.

This clonotype was obtained from an adult with an advanced solid tumor such as melanoma, head and neck, liver or kidney cancer. The sample in question was CD4+ or CD8+ T cells sorted from blood, obtained in a trial of the OX40 agonist ivuxolimab. The chain employs TRBV29-1 and TRBJ2-5; 10 bases fit TRBD2. The CDR3 region has the DNA TGCAGCGTTGTGGGACTAGCGTTACCCGGGACCCAGTACTTC. This codes for CSVVGLALPGTQYF.